This is a list of T cell receptor beta chains from one sample in a study of tumour-infiltrating T cells in Burkitt lymphoma. The assay was immunoSEQ multiplex PCR, and TCRdb's table has in-frame clones only and misses some. This table has 46,000 or so clones, approximately 31% appearing once. The sample consisted of tumor tissue. These receptors originate from a human donor with Burkitt lymphoma. Each CDR3 is given with its conserved first and last residue. D genes are given only for firm matches. Some rows mark clone size as missing; the rest say once, few, many or name a class of expanded clone.

size	V	J	length	D	CDR3	DNA
-	TRBV5-6	TRBJ2-5	18	TRBD2	CASSLAGLAGDTEETQYF	TGTGCCAGCAGCTTGGCGGGGTTAGCGGGGGACACCGAAGAGACCCAGTACTTC
-	TRBV5-4	TRBJ2-5	12	-	CASSLGEETQYF	TGTGCCAGCAGCTTGGGGGAAGAGACCCAGTACTTC
-	TRBV7-9	TRBJ2-4	15	TRBD1	CASSQGQGFKNIQYF	TGTGCCAGCAGCCAGGGACAGGGGTTCAAAAACATTCAGTACTTC
few	TRBV29-1	TRBJ2-3	14	TRBD1	CSVAGTGVTDTQYF	TGCAGCGTTGCCGGGACAGGGGTAACAGATACGCAGTATTTT
few	TRBV9	TRBJ2-6	16	-	CASGTQGTSGANVLTF	TGTGCCAGCGGAACACAGGGAACCTCTGGGGCCAACGTCCTGACTTTC
few	TRBV7-2	TRBJ2-3	16	TRBD2	CASSPGLAGTTDTQYF	TGTGCCAGCAGCCCAGGACTAGCGGGGACCACAGATACGCAGTATTTT
-	TRBV5-6	TRBJ1-1	15	-	CASSLVGQTNTEAFF	TGTGCCAGCAGCTTGGTCGGACAGACGAACACTGAAGCTTTCTTT
few	TRBV6-5	TRBJ1-3	15	TRBD1	CASSRDSNSGNTIYF	TGTGCCAGCAGCAGGGACAGCAACTCTGGAAACACCATATATTTT
few	TRBV23-1	TRBJ2-5	14	TRBD1	CASSQSSGGETQYF	TGCGCCAGCAGTCAATCATCAGGGGGAGAGACCCAGTACTTC
few	TRBV7-8	TRBJ1-4	14	-	CASSPRDSNEKLFF	TGTGCCAGCAGCCCCCGGGACTCCAATGAAAAACTGTTTTTT
-	TRBV7-2	TRBJ2-3	14	-	CASSFAPPTDTQYF	TGTGCCAGCAGCTTCGCCCCTCCCACAGATACGCAGTATTTT
-	TRBV18	TRBJ2-1	15	-	CASSPDRRSYNEQFF	TGTGCCAGCTCACCAGACAGACGAAGCTACAATGAGCAGTTCTTC
-	TRBV7-9	TRBJ2-5	13	-	CASSRGNQETQYF	TGTGCCAGCAGCCGAGGGAACCAAGAGACCCAGTACTTC
few	TRBV7-2	TRBJ2-2	14	-	CASSLMVNTGELFF	TGTGCCAGCAGCTTAATGGTGAACACCGGGGAGCTGTTTTTT
few	TRBV19	TRBJ1-1	14	-	CASSQVGRGTEAFF	TGTGCCAGTAGTCAAGTGGGCAGGGGCACTGAAGCTTTCTTT
-	TRBV19	TRBJ1-5	13	-	CASSYDRNQPQHF	TGTGCCAGTAGCTACGACAGAAATCAGCCCCAGCATTTT
few	TRBV6-5	TRBJ1-3	14	-	CASSYSYAGNTIYF	TGTGCCAGCAGTTACTCGTACGCTGGAAACACCATATATTTT
few	TRBV4-2	TRBJ1-2	13	-	CASSQIGTAGYTF	TGTGCCAGCAGCCAAATCGGGACGGCGGGCTACACCTTC
-	TRBV14	TRBJ1-2	13	-	CASSNNRNYGYTF	TGTGCCAGCAGCAACAACAGGAACTATGGCTACACCTTC
few	TRBV5-4	TRBJ2-2	14	-	CASSEHANTGELFF	TGTGCCAGCAGTGAGCACGCGAACACCGGGGAGCTGTTTTTT
-	TRBV7-3	TRBJ1-5	18	TRBD1	CASSSRTGGVIGNQPQHF	TGTGCCAGCAGCTCCCGGACAGGGGGTGTCATAGGCAATCAGCCCCAGCATTTT
few	TRBV5-1	TRBJ2-7	13	-	CASSPEGAGEQYF	TGCGCCAGCAGCCCCGAAGGGGCGGGCGAGCAGTACTTC
-	TRBV27	TRBJ1-1	11	-	CASWVNTEAFF	TGTGCCAGCTGGGTGAACACTGAAGCTTTCTTT
-	TRBV4-3	TRBJ2-7	15	-	CASSQAASQDSEQYF	TGCGCCAGCAGCCAAGCGGCCAGTCAGGACTCCGAGCAGTACTTC
few	TRBV13	TRBJ1-4	14	-	CASSLTTGREKLFF	TGTGCCAGCAGCTTAACAACAGGAAGGGAAAAACTGTTTTTT
few	TRBV5-6	TRBJ2-7	15	TRBD1	CASSLSGTVDYEQYF	TGTGCCAGCAGCTTATCGGGGACAGTCGACTACGAGCAGTACTTC
-	TRBV5-8	TRBJ2-3	12	-	CASSSGRDTQYF	TGTGCCAGCAGCTCTGGACGGGATACGCAGTATTTT
-	TRBV7-8	TRBJ1-2	15	TRBD1	CASSDGTGADYGYTF	TGTGCCAGCAGCGACGGGACAGGGGCGGACTATGGCTACACCTTC
-	TRBV14	TRBJ2-7	12	-	CASSATSYEQYF	TGTGCCAGCAGCGCCACCTCCTACGAGCAGTACTTC
-	TRBV11-1	TRBJ2-7	14	TRBD1	CASSRTGGPYEQYF	TGTGCCAGCAGCCGGACAGGGGGACCCTACGAGCAGTACTTC
few	TRBV19	TRBJ2-2	15	TRBD1	CASSRGQDFSGELFF	TGTGCCAGTAGTCGGGGACAGGATTTTTCCGGGGAGCTGTTTTTT
-	TRBV29-1	TRBJ2-5	12	-	CSVGGVEETQYF	TGCAGCGTTGGGGGGGTCGAGGAGACCCAGTACTTC
few	TRBV2	TRBJ2-7	14	TRBD1	CASSGQGSSYEQYF	TGTGCCAGCAGTGGACAGGGGAGCTCCTACGAGCAGTACTTC
few	TRBV2	TRBJ1-5	14	-	CASTGRGRHQPQHF	TGTGCCAGCACCGGGAGGGGTCGGCATCAGCCCCAGCATTTT
few	TRBV5-1	TRBJ2-6	17	-	CASSLSAGTTGANVLTF	TGCGCCAGCAGCTTGTCGGCAGGAACGACTGGGGCCAACGTCCTGACTTTC
-	TRBV19	TRBJ1-2	19	-	CASSGSHTRDAPGYYGYTF	TGTGCCAGTAGTGGTTCACACACTCGGGACGCTCCTGGATACTATGGCTACACCTTC
few	TRBV5-1	TRBJ2-5	16	TRBD1	CASSFPPTGPQETQYF	TGCGCCAGCAGCTTCCCCCCGACAGGGCCCCAAGAGACCCAGTACTTC
few	TRBV20-1	TRBJ1-4	11	-	CSVARNEKLFF	TGCAGTGTTGCGAGGAATGAAAAACTGTTTTTT
-	TRBV10-3	TRBJ2-3	13	-	CAIRAARADTQYF	TGTGCCATCAGGGCGGCCAGGGCAGATACGCAGTATTTT
-	TRBV6-1	TRBJ2-2	13	TRBD1	CASRKQGTGELFF	TGTGCCAGCAGGAAACAGGGGACCGGGGAGCTGTTTTTT
-	TRBV5-1	TRBJ2-6	18	TRBD2	CASSVGLAGRREANVLTF	TGCGCCAGCAGCGTGGGACTAGCGGGGCGTCGTGAGGCCAACGTCCTGACTTTC
few	TRBV10-3	TRBJ2-1	16	-	CAISESRTFSYNEQFF	TGTGCCATCAGTGAGTCGCGGACTTTCTCCTACAATGAGCAGTTCTTC
-	TRBV6-6	TRBJ2-7	15	TRBD1	CASNPRDRGVHEQYF	TGTGCCAGCAACCCTCGGGACAGGGGTGTCCACGAGCAGTACTTC
-	TRBV2	TRBJ1-2	15	-	CASSESGAQLYGYTF	TGTGCCAGCAGTGAATCGGGGGCCCAGCTCTATGGCTACACCTTC
-	TRBV13	TRBJ1-1	15	TRBD1	CASSAHRDRAPEAFF	TGTGCCAGCAGCGCACACCGGGACAGGGCCCCTGAAGCTTTCTTT
few	TRBV5-4	TRBJ2-3	15	-	CASSWSGVGADTQYF	TGTGCCAGCAGCTGGTCAGGGGTCGGGGCAGATACGCAGTATTTT
few	TRBV7-2	TRBJ2-2	17	-	CASSPPLYWTAGGELFF	TGTGCCAGCAGCCCACCGCTATATTGGACAGCCGGCGGGGAGCTGTTTTTT
few	TRBV4-3	TRBJ1-1	16	TRBD1	CASSQFDRGLNTEAFF	TGCGCCAGCAGCCAATTTGACAGGGGCCTGAACACTGAAGCTTTCTTT
-	TRBV28	TRBJ1-5	13	-	CASSFRGGQPQHF	TGTGCCAGCAGTTTTAGGGGGGGACAGCCCCAGCATTTT
few	TRBV14	TRBJ2-1	15	-	CASSQVGQGAVGQFF	TGTGCCAGCAGCCAAGTCGGGCAGGGAGCGGTGGGGCAGTTCTTC
few	TRBV29-1	TRBJ2-7	13	-	CSVVRGYSYEQYF	TGCAGCGTTGTCCGTGGGTACTCCTACGAGCAGTACTTC
-	TRBV2	TRBJ2-1	16	TRBD2	CASHRRGTSGRNEQFF	TGTGCCAGTCACCGGCGGGGGACTAGCGGGAGAAATGAGCAGTTCTTC
-	TRBV2	TRBJ2-3	14	-	CASRARGITDTQYF	TGTGCCAGCAGGGCCCGGGGAATCACAGATACGCAGTATTTT
few	TRBV4-2	TRBJ1-4	14	-	CASSLVAANEKLFF	TGTGCCAGCAGCCTTGTCGCGGCTAATGAAAAACTGTTTTTT